What follows are 13 T cell receptor beta chains derived from one specimen sequenced in a study of response to subunit inactivated influenza vaccine. TCRdb reprocessed the RT-PCR reads with MiXCR, giving one entry per CDR3 protein. The sample contains approximately 160,000 distinct CDR3 sequences, approximately 11% of which appear only once. The specimen comprised CD8+ T cells sorted from PBMCs, sampled less than 30 months after vaccination. Receptor source: a man between 50 and 69 years old who received an inactivated influenza vaccine.

This clonotype has more than one count but fewer than ten. This chain uses TRBV15 with TRBJ2-2; D call uncertain. V was trimmed by 0 bases and J by 1 base, leaving 3 bases between them. Germline CDR1 LNHNV, CDR2 YYDKDF (reference sequence). The CDR3 runs to 14 residues. CDR3 sequence reads: CATSRDWNTGELFF. CDR3 bases: TGTGCCACCAGCAGAGATTGGAACACCGGGGAGCTGTTTTTT.

This clonotype was detected only a few times. The chain combines TRBV5-1 with TRBJ2-1; 10 bases agree with TRBD2. J lost 9 bases, V lost 3 bases, and 21 bases had no gene match. This CDR3 spans 19 amino acids. Per the germline V gene, CDR1 is SGHRS and CDR2 is YFSETQ. The chain's CDR3 is CASSSLGLAGVSGNGEQFF. The CDR3 DNA follows: TGCGCCAGCAGCTCCCTGGGGCTAGCGGGAGTCTCGGGCAATGGTGAGCAGTTCTTC.

The rearrangement links TRBV2 to TRBJ2-1; D may be TRBD1 (6 bases). This CDR3 has 18 amino acids. Per germline, CDR1 SNHLY and CDR2 FYNNEI. The V end lost 1 base, the J end lost 4 bases, and 20 bases lay between the germline ends. The CDR3 spells CASSEESAGLRGYNEQFF. CDR3 in DNA: TGTGCCAGCAGTGAAGAATCGGCCGGATTAAGGGGGTACAATGAGCAGTTCTTC.

This clonotype has just one count. The J gene is TRBJ2-2, the V gene TRBV5-1; possible D gene TRBD2, 6 bases. The CDR3 contains 16 residues. CDR1 and CDR2 from the germline V gene are SGHRS and YFSETQ. V shed 4 bases and J shed 4 bases, with 17 bases lying between them. The CDR3 loop reads CASSPGAPTLTGELFF. For the CDR3, the DNA is TGCGCCAGCAGCCCGGGAGCGCCAACTCTCACCGGGGAGCTGTTTTTT.

The V gene is TRBV4-2, the J gene TRBJ2-3; 12 bases agree with TRBD2. The CDR3 extends over 15 amino acids. Germline V gene sequence: CDR1 LGHNA, CDR2 YNFKEQ. The V segment lost 2 bases and the J segment 4 bases; nucleotides outside the gene matches: 1. CDR3 amino acids: CASSQPSGGADTQYF. The CDR3 DNA follows: TGTGCCAGCAGCCAACCTAGCGGGGGGGCAGATACGCAGTATTTT.

At least ten counts were recorded for this clonotype. The rearrangement joins TRBV24-1 to TRBJ1-5; D is unresolved. This CDR3 has 13 residues. V was pared by 3 bases and J by 7 bases, with 9 bases between. Germline CDR1 is KGHDR and CDR2 is SFDVKD. The CDR3: CATSDAAKQPQHF. For the CDR3, the DNA is TGTGCCACCAGTGATGCGGCTAAACAGCCCCAGCATTTT.

This clonotype has a handful of counts. The chain has TRBV11-2 and TRBJ2-2; the D gene is possibly TRBD1 (5 bases). Germline V gives CDR1 SGHAT, CDR2 FQNNGV. Trimming stripped 6 bases from V and 7 bases from J, with 12 bases between. The CDR3 sequence is 13 residues long. DNA for the CDR3: TGTGCCAGCAGTAAAGCCAGGGACGGGGAGCTGTTTTTT. Its protein product is CASSKARDGELFF.

In its sample, this clonotype was seen a few times. The J gene is TRBJ1-2, the V gene TRBV12-3 or TRBV12-4; 10 bases fit TRBD1. Unmatched junction bases numbered 7, after V lost 4 bases and J lost 8 bases. This CDR3 region has 14 residues. The DNA for the CDR3 is TGTGCCAGCAGTTATGGGACAGGGGCACGCGGCTACACCTTC. This sequence encodes CASSYGTGARGYTF.

This clonotype has more than one count but fewer than ten. V gene TRBV12-3 or TRBV12-4 combines with J gene TRBJ2-7, with D perhaps matching TRBD1 (6 bases). V gave up 6 bases and J gave up 5 bases, with 14 bases separating them. This CDR3 spans 13 amino acids. The CDR3 region is CASSADSSHEQYF. The CDR3 DNA reads TGTGCCAGCAGCGCGGACAGCTCTCACGAGCAGTACTTC.

The table lists this clonotype with many counts. This rearrangement joins TRBV12-3 or TRBV12-4 to TRBJ2-1, with TRBD2 matching over 8 bases. V shed 5 bases and J 2 bases; nucleotides not matched to a gene: 5. The CDR3 loop spans 15 amino acids. Here the CDR3 reads CASSITAGAYNEQFF. DNA of the CDR3: TGTGCCAGCAGTATAACAGCGGGGGCCTACAATGAGCAGTTCTTC.

The rearrangement links TRBV10-2 to TRBJ1-2; D call uncertain. Germline CDR1 and CDR2: WSHSY and SAAADI. The V end was cut by 3 bases, the J end by 6 bases, with 14 bases between. The CDR3 extends over 14 amino acids. CDR3 amino acids: CASSDTSPPHGYTF. The CDR3 nucleotides are TGCGCCAGCAGTGATACGTCCCCACCCCATGGCTACACCTTC.

The chain combines TRBV28 with TRBJ2-3, with 8 bases that match TRBD2. With V trimmed by 2 bases and J by 4 bases, 5 bases remained unmatched. The CDR3 has 15 amino acids. Germline loops: CDR1 MDHEN, CDR2 SYDVKM. CDR3 DNA: TGTGCCAGCAGTTTACGTAGCGGGGCCTCAGATACGCAGTATTTT. Translating gives CASSLRSGASDTQYF.

This clonotype came up a few times. This sequence joins TRBV11-1 and TRBJ2-4; 7 bases map to TRBD2. V lost 5 bases and J lost 6; bases outside the gene matches: 7. The CDR3 runs to 14 residues. Germline CDR1 and CDR2: SGHAT and FQDESV (reference sequence). As DNA, the CDR3 is TGTGCCAGCAGCCGGGGAGGGAATAGAAACATTCAGTACTTC. This translates into CASSRGGNRNIQYF.